Shown below are 14 T cell receptor beta chains from a single sample sequenced in a study of CD8+ T cells in alopecia areata. cDNA serving as the sequencing template came from extracted, reverse transcribed RNA. Assay: immunoSEQ multiplex PCR; the TCRdb copy retains only in-frame clones and omits some. Of some 31,000 clones in the sample, roughly 80% were seen once. Sequenced: NKG2D-low CD8+ T cells sorted from blood. The receptors originated from a human donor with alopecia areata.

The rearrangement links TRBV10-2 to TRBJ2-3, with D possibly matching TRBD1 (5 bases). V was trimmed by 8 bases and J by 3 bases, leaving 12 bases between them. Germline V lookup: CDR1 WSHSY, CDR2 SAAADI. The CDR3 spans 13 residues. The CDR3 DNA reads as TGCGCCAGCCAGATGACAGAAACAGATACGCAGTATTTT. Translated, it gives CASQMTETDTQYF.

The chain is built from TRBV4-3 and TRBJ2-7; the D gene is possibly TRBD2 (7 bases). The germline V gene has CDR1 LGHNA and CDR2 YSLEER. The CDR3 has 15 residues. Trimming cost V 1 base and J 2 bases, with 12 bases left between them. CDR3 protein: CASSQVGGATYEQYF. CDR3 in DNA: TGCGCCAGCAGCCAAGTAGGGGGGGCGACCTACGAGCAGTACTTC.

J is TRBJ2-3 and V is TRBV5-4; D may be TRBD1 or TRBD2 (5 bases each). CDR1 is SGHNT, CDR2 YYREEE, per germline (reference sequence). The CDR3 is 17 amino acids. Trimming left V 6 bases short and J 6 bases short, with 26 bases between. Here the CDR3 DNA reads TGTGCCAGCACCAACGCGGCCGGGGCCCAAAGTAGGGATACGCAGTATTTT. Protein sequence: CASTNAAGAQSRDTQYF.

The chain employs TRBV9 and TRBJ2-7; maybe TRBD2 (6 bases). This CDR3 has 14 amino acids. The germline V and J ends were trimmed by 0 bases and 3 bases, with 10 bases remaining between them. Germline CDR1 and CDR2: SGDLS and YYNGEE. In DNA, the CDR3 is TGTGCCAGCAGCGTAGCCGTGGGAGGCTACGAGCAGTACTTC. Translated: CASSVAVGGYEQYF.

The chain uses TRBV7-3 and TRBJ2-7, with D possibly matching TRBD2 (5 bases). The V end lost 4 bases, the J end lost 5 bases, and 9 bases lay between the germline ends. The CDR3 totals 12 residues. CDR1 is SGHTA and CDR2 is FQGTGA in the germline V gene. The CDR3 here is CASSSAGDEQYF. CDR3 coding DNA: TGTGCCAGCAGCTCGGCGGGCGACGAGCAGTACTTC.

The genes are TRBV29-1 and TRBJ1-2, with a possible D match to TRBD1 (5 bases). Germline V gives CDR1 SQVTM, CDR2 ANQGSEA. V was shortened by 6 bases and J by 2 bases, with 10 bases between the two germline ends. The length of the CDR3 is 12 residues. The CDR3 sequence: CSVPQVNYGYTF. The CDR3 DNA sequence: TGCAGCGTCCCACAGGTCAACTATGGCTACACCTTC.

The chain's CDR3 is CSVRGSGELFF. The CDR3 coding sequence is TGCAGCGTTAGGGGGTCCGGGGAGCTGTTTTTT. This chain uses TRBV29-1 with TRBJ2-2; TRBD1 is a possible D gene (6 bases). The V gene lost 5 bases and the J gene lost 6 bases, with 7 bases spanning the gap. Germline lookup yields CDR1 SQVTM and CDR2 ANQGSEA. This CDR3 is 11 amino acids long.

This chain links TRBV4-1 with TRBJ2-2; 11 bases line up with TRBD2. Trimming cost V 0 bases and J 0 bases; bases outside gene matches: 6. The CDR3 runs 19 residues. In germline, CDR1 is MGHRA, CDR2 YSYEKL. The CDR3 is CASSQDAPSGRPNTGELFF. The CDR3, as DNA: TGCGCCAGCAGCCAAGATGCCCCTAGCGGGAGGCCGAACACCGGGGAGCTGTTTTTT.

The J gene is TRBJ2-7, the V gene TRBV23-1; D possibly corresponds to TRBD1 (7 bases). Being an ORF, TRBV23-1 has a function that is uncertain. Trimming removed 5 bases from V and 1 base from J, with 21 bases in between. This CDR3 has 17 amino acids. The CDR3 DNA reads TGCGCCAGCAGTGCGCAGGGGGGACAACCTCAATCCTACGAGCAGTACTTC. Its translation is CASSAQGGQPQSYEQYF.

The chain couples TRBV20-1 to TRBJ2-1; the D gene is possibly TRBD1 (6 bases). Germline-derived CDR1 and CDR2 are DFQATT and SNEGSKA (reference sequence). This CDR3 is 11 amino acids long. The V end lost 5 bases, the J end lost 15 bases, and 17 bases lay between the germline ends. The CDR3 DNA reads as TGCAGTGCTGGCTACAGGGATATACTGTTCTTC. It codes for CSAGYRDILFF.

This clone was observed a single time. The sample carries other DNA sequences with the same CDR3. The chain employs TRBV29-1 and TRBJ2-2; D is perhaps TRBD1 (5 bases). The CDR3 extends over 15 amino acids. Per germline, CDR1 SQVTM and CDR2 ANQGSEA. The V and J ends lost 1 base and 1 base respectively, with 10 bases between them. The CDR3 sequence is CSVEAVDRNTGELFF. The CDR3 nucleotides read TGCAGCGTTGAAGCGGTTGACAGGAACACCGGGGAGCTGTTTTTT.

The chain recombines TRBV6-5 with TRBJ2-7, with D perhaps matching TRBD2 (6 bases). CDR1 is MNHEY and CDR2 is SVGAGI in the germline V gene. The CDR3 is made up of 14 amino acids. V lost 5 bases, J lost 0 bases, and 11 bases lay in between. CDR3 in amino acids: CASSPGVSSYEQYF. The CDR3 nucleotides read TGTGCCAGCAGTCCGGGAGTGAGCTCCTACGAGCAGTACTTC.

V is TRBV5-4 and J is TRBJ2-3; 10 nucleotides match TRBD2. Trimming at V came to 1 base and at J to 2 bases, leaving 4 bases not matched to a gene. Germline V lookup: CDR1 SGHNT, CDR2 YYREEE (reference sequence). The CDR3 covers 16 residues. The CDR3 loop is CASSLITSGVTDTQYF. CDR3 DNA: TGTGCCAGCAGCTTGATAACTAGCGGGGTCACAGATACGCAGTATTTT. The full variable domain, in which reference TRBV5-4 and TRBJ2-3 provide the parts outside the CDR3, is ETGVTQSPTHLIKTRGQQVTLRCSSQSGHNTVSWYQQALGQGPQFIFQYYREEENGRGNFPPRFSGLQFPNYSSELNVNALELDDSALYLCASSLITSGVTDTQYFGPGTRLTVL.

The chain couples TRBV6-5 to TRBJ1-5, with D unclear. Germline V CDR1 and CDR2: MNHEY, SVGAGI. CDR3 length: 13 amino acids. Trimming took off 5 bases at V and 6 bases at J, with 11 bases between the two ends. CDR3 region: CASSALVGQPQHF. The CDR3 DNA reads TGTGCCAGCAGTGCGCTGGTCGGTCAGCCCCAGCATTTT.